The T cell receptor (beta chain) described here comes from a study of beta chain features in type 1 diabetes. Study overall: Summed over all samples, the examined sorted cells came to about 110 million.

Sequenced material consisted of expressed TCRB transcripts (all of the isolated RNA was reverse transcribed). Measured with immunoSEQ multiplex PCR; TCRdb has only the in-frame clones, and not every one. The table has about 650,000 clones, 9.5% to 15% seen once. Comments on this clone: The antigen is unknown.

Purities in excess of 98% were seen in all sorted populations. Notes on the study in general: Researchers report that Type 1 diabetes patients had moderately but significantly shorter TCRB CDR3s across all four CD4+ subsets. Naive, central memory and Treg TCRB repertoires appeared more alike in patients than in healthy donors. Patients with type 1 diabetes carried fewer insertions and had more deletions at their VDJ junctions.

Germline V gene data show CDR1 as MNHNY and CDR2 as SVGAGI (reference sequence). CDR3 length: 13 amino acids. The germline V and J ends were trimmed by 1 base and 3 bases, with 7 bases remaining between them. The sequenced material came from naive CD4+ T cells from blood. The receptor was derived from a man aged 25 to 40 with type 1 diabetes. The gene calls are TRBV6-6 and TRBJ2-7; no definite D call. CDR3 amino acids: CASSYFKGYEQYF. The CDR3 region has the DNA TGTGCCAGCAGTTACTTCAAGGGCTACGAGCAGTACTTC.